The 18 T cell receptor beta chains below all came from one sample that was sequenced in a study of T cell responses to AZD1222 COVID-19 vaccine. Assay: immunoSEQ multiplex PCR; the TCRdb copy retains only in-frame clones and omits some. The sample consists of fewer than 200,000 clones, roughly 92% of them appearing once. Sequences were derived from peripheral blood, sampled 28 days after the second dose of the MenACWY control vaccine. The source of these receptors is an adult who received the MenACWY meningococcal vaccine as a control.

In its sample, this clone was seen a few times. The CDR3 loop reads CASSEGGRSFTQYF. DNA of the CDR3: TGTGCCAGCAGTGAGGGGGGGCGTTCTTTTACGCAGTATTTT. The genes are TRBV6-4 and TRBJ2-3; a possible D gene is TRBD2 (7 bases). This CDR3 spans 14 amino acids. Trimming stripped 3 bases from V and 8 bases from J, with 15 bases between. Germline CDR1 and CDR2: MRHNA and SNTAGT.

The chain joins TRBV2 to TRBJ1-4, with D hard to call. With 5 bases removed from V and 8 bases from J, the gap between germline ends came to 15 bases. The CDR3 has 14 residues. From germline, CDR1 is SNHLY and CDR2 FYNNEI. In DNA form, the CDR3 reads TGTGCCAGCAGTTTGGGAGGTCTTAGGGAAAAACTGTTTTTT. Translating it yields CASSLGGLREKLFF.

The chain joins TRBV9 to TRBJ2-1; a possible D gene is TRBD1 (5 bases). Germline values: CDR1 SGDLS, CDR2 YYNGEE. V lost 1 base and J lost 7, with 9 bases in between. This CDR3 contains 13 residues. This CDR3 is CASSVSRANEQFF. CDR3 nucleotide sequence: TGTGCCAGCAGCGTATCCAGGGCGAATGAGCAGTTCTTC.

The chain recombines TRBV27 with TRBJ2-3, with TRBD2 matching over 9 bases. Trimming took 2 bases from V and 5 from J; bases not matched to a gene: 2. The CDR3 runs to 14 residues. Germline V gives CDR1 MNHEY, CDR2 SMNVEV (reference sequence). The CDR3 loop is CASSLKLAGDTQYF. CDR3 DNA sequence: TGTGCCAGCAGTTTAAAACTAGCGGGAGATACGCAGTATTTT.

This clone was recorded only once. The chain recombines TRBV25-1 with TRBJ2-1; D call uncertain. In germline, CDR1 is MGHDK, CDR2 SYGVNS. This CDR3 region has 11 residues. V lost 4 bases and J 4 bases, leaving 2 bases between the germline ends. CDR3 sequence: CASSGYNEQFF. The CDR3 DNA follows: TGTGCCAGCAGTGGGTACAATGAGCAGTTCTTC.

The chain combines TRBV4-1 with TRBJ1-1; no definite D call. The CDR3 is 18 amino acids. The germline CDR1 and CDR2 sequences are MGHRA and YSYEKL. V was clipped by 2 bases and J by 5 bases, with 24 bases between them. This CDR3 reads CASSQIVGILGKGTEAFF. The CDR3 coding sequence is TGCGCCAGCAGCCAAATAGTAGGGATATTGGGGAAGGGAACTGAAGCTTTCTTT.

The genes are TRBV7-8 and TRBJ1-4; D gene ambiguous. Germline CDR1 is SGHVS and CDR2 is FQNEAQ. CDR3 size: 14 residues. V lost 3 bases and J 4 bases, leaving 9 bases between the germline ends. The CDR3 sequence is CASSLAVLNEKLFF. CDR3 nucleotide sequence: TGTGCCAGCAGCTTGGCAGTACTTAATGAAAAACTGTTTTTT.

The CDR3 nucleotides are TGTGCCAGCAGCGGGGGTGGTCTGAGCTCCTACGAGCAGTACTTC. Amino acids: CASSGGGLSSYEQYF. The V and J genes are TRBV5-4 and TRBJ2-7; D is perhaps TRBD1 or TRBD2 (5 bases each). The CDR3 spans 15 residues. In germline, CDR1 is SGHNT, CDR2 YYREEE (reference sequence). Trimming cost V 4 bases and J 0 bases, with 14 bases left between them.

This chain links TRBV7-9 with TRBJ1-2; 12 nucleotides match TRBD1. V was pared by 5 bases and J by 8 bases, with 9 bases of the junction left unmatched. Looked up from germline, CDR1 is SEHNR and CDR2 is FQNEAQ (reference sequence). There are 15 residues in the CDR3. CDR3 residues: CASSPGTGGTWGYTF. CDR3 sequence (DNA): TGTGCCAGCAGCCCAGGGACAGGGGGCACTTGGGGCTACACCTTC.

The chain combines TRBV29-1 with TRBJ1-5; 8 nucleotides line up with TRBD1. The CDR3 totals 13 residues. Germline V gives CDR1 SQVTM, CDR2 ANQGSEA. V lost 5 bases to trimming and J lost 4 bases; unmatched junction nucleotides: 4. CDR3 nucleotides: TGCAGCGTTACAGGGGGTTGGAATCAGCCCCAGCATTTT. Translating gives CSVTGGWNQPQHF.

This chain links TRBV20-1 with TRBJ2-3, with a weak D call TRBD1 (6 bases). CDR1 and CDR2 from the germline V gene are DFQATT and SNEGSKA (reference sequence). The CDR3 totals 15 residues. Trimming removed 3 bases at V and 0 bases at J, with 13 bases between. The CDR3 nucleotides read TGCAGTGCTAGTCTAGGACAGACTAGCACAGATACGCAGTATTTT. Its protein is CSASLGQTSTDTQYF.

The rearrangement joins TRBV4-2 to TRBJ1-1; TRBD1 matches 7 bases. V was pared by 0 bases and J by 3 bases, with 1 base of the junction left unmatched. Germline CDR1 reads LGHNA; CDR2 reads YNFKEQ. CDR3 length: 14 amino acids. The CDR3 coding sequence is TGTGCCAGCAGCCAAGAGACAGGGTACACTGAAGCTTTCTTT. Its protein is CASSQETGYTEAFF.

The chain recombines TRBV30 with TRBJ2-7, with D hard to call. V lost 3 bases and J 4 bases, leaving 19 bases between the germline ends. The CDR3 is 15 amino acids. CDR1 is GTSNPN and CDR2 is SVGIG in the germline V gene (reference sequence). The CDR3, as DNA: TGTGCCTGGAGACGTGGGCGCCTAGGTCGATACGAGCAGTACTTC. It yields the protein CAWRRGRLGRYEQYF.

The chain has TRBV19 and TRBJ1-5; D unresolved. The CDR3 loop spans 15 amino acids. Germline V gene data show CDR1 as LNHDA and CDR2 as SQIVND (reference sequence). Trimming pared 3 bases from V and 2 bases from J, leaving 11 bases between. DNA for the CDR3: TGTGCCAGTAGTATCTCTGGAGAGGGCAATCAGCCCCAGCATTTT. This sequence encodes CASSISGEGNQPQHF.

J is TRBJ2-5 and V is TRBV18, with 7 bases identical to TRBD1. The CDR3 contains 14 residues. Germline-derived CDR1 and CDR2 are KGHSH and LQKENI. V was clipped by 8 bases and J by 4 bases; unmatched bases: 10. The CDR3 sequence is CASGQVGPGETQYF. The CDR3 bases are TGTGCCAGCGGACAGGTCGGGCCGGGAGAGACCCAGTACTTC.

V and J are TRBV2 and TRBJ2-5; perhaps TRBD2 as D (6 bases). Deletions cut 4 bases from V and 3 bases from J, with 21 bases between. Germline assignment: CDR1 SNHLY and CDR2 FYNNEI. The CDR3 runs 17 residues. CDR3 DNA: TGTGCCAGCAGTGTCGGCGGCGCGGGGTCGGGTAAAGAGACCCAGTACTTC. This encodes CASSVGGAGSGKETQYF.

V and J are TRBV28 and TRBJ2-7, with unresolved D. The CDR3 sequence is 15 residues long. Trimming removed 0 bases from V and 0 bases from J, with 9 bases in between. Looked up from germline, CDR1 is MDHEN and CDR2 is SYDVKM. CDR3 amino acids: CASSLWQSSSYEQYF. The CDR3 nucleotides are TGTGCCAGCAGTTTATGGCAGTCCAGCTCCTACGAGCAGTACTTC.

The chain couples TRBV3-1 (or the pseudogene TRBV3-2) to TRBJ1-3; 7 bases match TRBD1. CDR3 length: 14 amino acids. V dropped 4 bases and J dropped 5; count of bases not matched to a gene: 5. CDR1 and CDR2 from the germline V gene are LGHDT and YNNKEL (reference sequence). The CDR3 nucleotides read TGTGCCAGCAGCCGGGACAGCCATAGAAACACCATATATTTT. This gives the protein CASSRDSHRNTIYF.